Listed here are 6 T cell receptor beta chains from one sample, sequenced in a study of vaccination and CD4 T cells after COVID-19. Treatment of the sample: approximately nine-day PBMC culture with coronavirus spike peptide pools or control peptides (ViraFEST assay). With the Oncomine TCR Beta short-read assay, DNA from cultured CD4+ T cells was sequenced. TCRdb re-derived calls from the PCR reads in MiXCR, one entry per CDR3 protein. Of some 5,300 distinct CDR3 sequences listed, 40% to 45% are singletons. Their antigen targets remain unknown. Sequenced input: CD4+ T cells from blood, cultured in vitro. The receptors derive from a human donor who had recovered from COVID-19.

This clonotype was observed a handful of times. The V and J genes are TRBV2 and TRBJ1-1; D unresolved. The CDR3 covers 14 residues. The V gene's germline CDR1 is SNHLY and CDR2 FYNNEI. The germline V and J ends were trimmed by 3 bases and 4 bases, with 12 bases remaining between them. The CDR3 DNA sequence: TGTGCCAGCAGTGATTACGGGTGGGGCACTGAAGCTTTCTTT. Amino acid sequence: CASSDYGWGTEAFF.

The V and J genes are TRBV7-9 and TRBJ1-4, with TRBD1 matching over 7 bases. The ends lost 1 base at V and 7 bases at J; junction bases unmatched: 3. This CDR3 is 14 amino acids long. Per the germline V gene, CDR1 is SEHNR and CDR2 is FQNEAQ (reference sequence). CDR3 amino acids: CASSLGDRAEKLFF. The DNA for the CDR3 is TGTGCCAGCAGCTTAGGTGACAGGGCTGAAAAACTGTTTTTT. Together with reference TRBV7-9 and TRBJ1-4, the CDR3 gives the full variable domain: DTGVSQNPRHKITKRGQNVTFRCDPISEHNRLYWYRQTLGQGPEFLTYFQNEAQLEKSRLLSDRFSAERPKGSFSTLEIQRTEQGDSAMYLCASSLGDRAEKLFFGSGTQLSVL.

The V call is TRBV20-1, the J call TRBJ2-1; the D gene is possibly TRBD1 (6 bases). Trimming pared 1 base from V and 5 bases from J, leaving 18 bases between. CDR1 and CDR2 (germline): DFQATT, SNEGSKA (reference sequence). The CDR3 is 16 amino acids. The CDR3 region is CSARALRGSTDNEQFF. The CDR3 region has the DNA TGCAGTGCTAGAGCCCTTAGGGGGAGTACGGACAATGAGCAGTTCTTC.

The chain links TRBV2 to TRBJ1-4, with D unclear. This CDR3 is 14 amino acids long. CDR1 and CDR2 (germline): SNHLY, FYNNEI. Trimming cost V 8 bases and J 2 bases, with 12 bases left between them. CDR3 protein: CASGQTPTNEKLFF. CDR3 sequence (DNA): TGTGCCAGCGGGCAGACGCCCACTAATGAAAAACTGTTTTTT.

The V call is TRBV20-1, the J call TRBJ1-1, with 12 bases matching TRBD1. Germline V lookup: CDR1 DFQATT, CDR2 SNEGSKA (reference sequence). The V and J ends lost 6 bases and 2 bases, in that order; junction bases with no gene match: 10. The CDR3 runs 16 residues. CDR3 nucleotides: TGCAGTGCCCGCCCGTGGGACAGGGGGCTAAACACTGAAGCTTTCTTT. Protein product: CSARPWDRGLNTEAFF.

V gene TRBV20-1 combines with J gene TRBJ1-2; D possibly corresponds to TRBD1 (6 bases). Germline CDR1 is DFQATT and CDR2 is SNEGSKA (reference sequence). CDR3 length: 14 amino acids. V lost 0 bases and J lost 4, with 12 bases in between. The CDR3 protein is CSAREEGVAYGYTF. The CDR3 bases are TGCAGTGCTAGAGAAGAGGGGGTAGCCTATGGCTACACCTTC.